Presented here are 24 T cell receptor beta chains from one specimen sequenced in a study of radiotherapy plus CTLA-4 blockade in lung cancer. Only in-frame clones appear in the TCRdb table, and some are missing; sequencing was by immunoSEQ multiplex PCR. The profile shows more than 80,000 clones, more than 75% of them singletons. The sequences come from peripheral blood, collected from a patient treated with radiotherapy plus ipilimumab. Receptors originate from a human donor with non-small cell lung cancer that progressed on radiotherapy plus ipilimumab. Some clones in this sample may be carry-over from other donors' samples.

The chain is built from TRBV7-2 and TRBJ1-6, with D maybe TRBD1 (5 bases). This CDR3 region has 16 residues. The germline CDR1 and CDR2 sequences are SGHTA and FQGNSA. Trimming left V 5 bases short and J 2 bases short, with 13 bases between. The CDR3 nucleotides are TGTGCCAGCAGCGGATCTGGGGCGGCCTATAATTCACCCCTCCACTTT. It translates to CASSGSGAAYNSPLHF.

The chain joins TRBV2 to TRBJ1-4; tentative D call: TRBD1 (6 bases). The V gene lost 10 bases and the J gene lost 4 bases, with 10 bases spanning the gap. The CDR3 consists of 12 residues. Germline CDR1 reads SNHLY; CDR2 reads FYNNEI. As DNA, the CDR3 is TGTGCCATCCGGACAGATAATGAAAAACTGTTTTTT. This codes for CAIRTDNEKLFF.

This chain joins TRBV7-9 and TRBJ1-2; D might be TRBD1 (6 bases). CDR3 length equals 14 residues. Germline CDR1 reads SEHNR; CDR2 reads FQNEAQ (reference sequence). Trimming removed 0 bases at V and 2 bases at J, with 7 bases between. Here the CDR3 reads CASSLATGNYGYTF. The DNA for the CDR3 is TGTGCCAGCAGCTTAGCGACAGGAAACTATGGCTACACCTTC.

The chain uses TRBV7-2 and TRBJ1-1; perhaps TRBD1 as D (6 bases). Germline V gene data show CDR1 as SGHTA and CDR2 as FQGNSA. Trimming left V 2 bases short and J 10 bases short, with 14 bases between. The CDR3 covers 13 residues. CDR3 loop: CASSLKGTRGAFF. CDR3 nucleotides: TGTGCCAGCAGCTTAAAAGGGACACGGGGAGCTTTCTTT.

This chain links TRBV29-1 with TRBJ2-1, with D perhaps assigned TRBD1 or TRBD2 (5 bases each). CDR3 length equals 14 residues. V was clipped by 7 bases and J by 0 bases, with 13 bases between them. Germline CDR1 and CDR2: SQVTM and ANQGSEA. CDR3 residues: CSARRGTSYNEQFF. CDR3 sequence (DNA): TGCAGCGCCCGAAGAGGGACCTCCTACAATGAGCAGTTCTTC.

This chain links TRBV5-1 with TRBJ2-6, with 12 bases fitting TRBD1. The CDR3 runs 18 residues. The ends lost 4 bases at V and 4 bases at J; junction bases unmatched: 9. Germline V gene sequence: CDR1 SGHRS, CDR2 YFSETQ. The CDR3 here is CASSPWDRGLSGANVLTF. CDR3 coding DNA: TGCGCCAGCAGCCCCTGGGACAGGGGGCTCTCCGGGGCCAACGTCCTGACTTTC. Looking up the rest from reference TRBV5-1 and TRBJ2-6 gives the full variable domain: KAGVTQTPRYLIKTRGQQVTLSCSPISGHRSVSWYQQTPGQGLQFLFEYFSETQRNKGNFPGRFSGRQFSNSRSEMNVSTLELGDSALYLCASSPWDRGLSGANVLTFGAGSRLTVL.

The chain employs TRBV15 and TRBJ1-6, with D possibly being TRBD1 (5 bases). Germline V lookup: CDR1 LNHNV, CDR2 YYDKDF (reference sequence). The CDR3 consists of 16 residues. Trimming removed 3 bases at V and 6 bases at J, with 15 bases between. This chain's CDR3 is CATSRGVGDVNSPLHF. The CDR3 DNA is TGTGCCACCAGCAGGGGGGTAGGGGACGTTAATTCACCCCTCCACTTT. Complete variable domain (other parts from reference TRBV15 and TRBJ1-6): DAMVIQNPRYQVTQFGKPVTLSCSQTLNHNVMYWYQQKSSQAPKLLFHYYDKDFNNEADTPDNFQSRRPNTSFCFLDIRSPGLGDTAMYLCATSRGVGDVNSPLHFGNGTRLTVT.

CDR3 DNA: TGTGCCAGAAGCTTGGCGGTAGCGGGGGGGCCAGATACGCAGTATTTT. This codes for CARSLAVAGGPDTQYF. The rearrangement uses TRBV5-3 and TRBJ2-3; 11 bases are a match to TRBD2. TRBV5-3 is marked as an open reading frame, function uncertain. The CDR3 sequence is 16 residues long. Trimming removed 0 bases from V and 4 bases from J; junction bases left unmatched: 4.

This sequence joins TRBV6-1 and TRBJ1-1; TRBD1 is a possible D gene (6 bases). Germline CDR1 reads MNHNS; CDR2 reads SASEGT. CDR3 length equals 14 residues. Trimming cost V 6 bases and J 3 bases, with 14 bases left between them. The CDR3 loop is CASRPIQGYTEAFF. CDR3 DNA: TGTGCCAGCAGACCTATTCAGGGGTACACTGAAGCTTTCTTT.

A word on this clone: Germline is not matched at one junction end, which may reflect a read error. This chain connects TRBV7-7 to TRBJ2-7; TRBD2 aligns across 9 bases. There are 18 residues in the CDR3. Germline V gene sequence: CDR1 SSHAT, CDR2 FNYEAQ (reference sequence). The DNA of the CDR3 is TGTGCTAGCAGCTTAGGGAGTGTTCCTAGCGGGGAAGACGACGAGCAGTACTTC. The encoded protein is CASSLGSVPSGEDDEQYF.

The chain recombines TRBV10-1 with TRBJ1-2; 7 bases fit TRBD1. The CDR3 sequence is 16 residues long. CDR1 WNHNN and CDR2 SYGVQD come from the germline V gene (reference sequence). J lost 8 bases, V lost 4 bases, and 16 bases had no gene match. DNA of the CDR3: TGCGCCAGCAGTGGCGTGGGAGGGGGCTCACCGTTCGGCTACACCTTC. Its translation is CASSGVGGGSPFGYTF.

V is TRBV23-1 and J is TRBJ1-2; no firm D call. Being an ORF, TRBV23-1 has a function that is uncertain. The CDR3 contains 11 residues. V was shortened by 9 bases and J by 4 bases, with 9 bases between the two germline ends. This CDR3 is CARPRSYGYTF. In DNA form, the CDR3 reads TGCGCCAGACCAAGGAGCTATGGCTACACCTTC.

The rearrangement links TRBV19 to TRBJ2-1; 11 positions match TRBD1. This CDR3 has 15 amino acids. With 9 bases clipped from V and 1 base from J, the junction kept 5 bases outside the gene matches. Germline V gene sequence: CDR1 LNHDA, CDR2 SQIVND (reference sequence). Written as DNA, the CDR3 is TGTGCCAGCAGGAGGGACAGGGGGTCCTACAATGAGCAGTTCTTC. This codes for CASRRDRGSYNEQFF.

The rearrangement joins TRBV7-8 to TRBJ1-1, with a weak D call TRBD1 (6 bases). Germline assignment: CDR1 SGHVS and CDR2 FQNEAQ. The CDR3 runs to 16 residues. V lost 5 bases to trimming and J lost 4 bases, with 20 bases between them. In DNA form, the CDR3 reads TGTGCCAGCAGCCCGCAGGGGATGGTGGTGGGCACTGAAGCTTTCTTT. Protein sequence: CASSPQGMVVGTEAFF.

The V gene is TRBV27, the J gene TRBJ1-2, with 8 nucleotides matching TRBD1. The ends lost 7 bases at V and 0 bases at J; junction bases unmatched: 4. Germline V CDR1 and CDR2: MNHEY, SMNVEV (reference sequence). The CDR3 loop spans 14 amino acids. The CDR3 loop reads CASTGQGANYGYTF. CDR3 in DNA: TGTGCCAGCACCGGACAGGGAGCTAACTATGGCTACACCTTC.

V is TRBV4-3 and J is TRBJ1-2, with 7 bases that match TRBD1. The junction had 2 bases not matched to a gene; V was cut back by 0 bases and J by 7 bases. Germline lookup yields CDR1 LGHNA and CDR2 YSLEER. The CDR3 extends over 13 amino acids. The chain's CDR3 is CASSQEQGFGYTF. CDR3 nucleotides: TGCGCCAGCAGCCAAGAACAGGGGTTTGGCTACACCTTC.

This clone was observed once. The chain has TRBV6-5 and TRBJ2-1; 13 nucleotides align to TRBD2. Germline values: CDR1 MNHEY, CDR2 SVGAGI. The trim removed 2 bases at V and 10 bases at J, leaving 8 bases unmatched. This CDR3 is 16 amino acids long. Written as DNA, the CDR3 is TGTGCCAGCAGTTACCTTACTAGCGGGGGGGCAGAAGAGCAGTTCTTC. This sequence encodes CASSYLTSGGAEEQFF.

The J gene is TRBJ2-1, the V gene TRBV19; TRBD1 aligns across 9 bases. Germline values: CDR1 LNHDA, CDR2 SQIVND (reference sequence). The CDR3 is 14 amino acids. V was pared by 10 bases and J by 6 bases, with 10 bases of the junction left unmatched. The CDR3, as DNA: TGTGCCACCTCAACAGGGGGCGCTGGCAATGAGCAGTTCTTC. As protein: CATSTGGAGNEQFF.

DNA of the CDR3: TGTGCCAGTAGCGACCGTCAGCCCCAGCATTTT. Amino acid sequence: CASSDRQPQHF. The chain carries TRBV19 and TRBJ1-5; no firm D call. The V gene lost 6 bases and the J gene lost 6 bases, with 6 bases spanning the gap. The CDR3 covers 11 residues. CDR1 is LNHDA and CDR2 is SQIVND in the germline V gene (reference sequence).

The V call is TRBV5-4, the J call TRBJ2-3; no clear D. Germline CDR1 is SGHNT and CDR2 is YYREEE (reference sequence). CDR3 length: 13 residues. Between the trimmed V and J ends, which lost 0 bases and 3 bases, there was a span of 5 bases. The CDR3 DNA follows: TGTGCCAGCAGCTTGGAAAGGACAGATACGCAGTATTTT. Protein sequence: CASSLERTDTQYF.

This clone occurred once. Other DNA sequences in the sample encode the same CDR3. This chain joins TRBV7-2 and TRBJ2-5; tentatively, D is TRBD1 (6 bases). Trimming pared 3 bases from V and 5 bases from J, leaving 7 bases between. Germline CDR1 is SGHTA and CDR2 is FQGNSA. The CDR3 runs 12 residues. The CDR3 region has the DNA TGTGCCAGCAGCTTTAGGGGGGAGACCCAGTACTTC. It is translated as CASSFRGETQYF.

This clone was detected only once. The rearrangement uses TRBV5-1 and TRBJ2-7; 12 bases agree with TRBD2. The CDR3 loop spans 15 amino acids. Per the germline V gene, CDR1 is SGHRS and CDR2 is YFSETQ. With 3 bases clipped from V and 2 bases from J, the junction kept 3 bases outside the gene matches. The CDR3 loop is CASSSPSGGAYEQYF. The CDR3 region has the DNA TGCGCCAGCAGCTCCCCTAGCGGGGGGGCCTACGAGCAGTACTTC.

The chain carries TRBV11-3 and TRBJ2-1; 8 bases align to TRBD2. Germline CDR1 and CDR2: SGHNT and YENEEA. The CDR3 has 16 amino acids. After removal of 4 bases from V and 9 bases from J, the junction contained 14 bases not matched to a gene. As DNA, the CDR3 is TGTGCCAGCAGCTGGAGGGCAGCGGGGGCCATCGGTGAGCAGTTCTTC. This encodes CASSWRAAGAIGEQFF.

CDR3 protein: CASSSKHGTGVNEQYF. The CDR3 DNA reads TGTGCCAGCTCTTCGAAGCACGGGACAGGGGTCAACGAGCAGTACTTC. This chain links TRBV18 with TRBJ2-7; 10 bases match TRBD1. CDR1 and CDR2 from the germline V gene are KGHSH and LQKENI. This CDR3 is built from 16 residues. The V segment lost 6 bases and the J segment 5 bases; nucleotides outside the gene matches: 13.